A selection of T cell receptor beta chains follows, all from one sample in a study of PD-1 blockade in mismatch repair-deficient tumors. Using immunoSEQ multiplex PCR, the repertoire was profiled, and TCRdb retains in-frame clones only, with some absent. The profile shows around 39,000 clones, approximately 88% of them singletons. The sample consisted of PBMCs, taken 38 to 40 weeks after starting pembrolizumab. The origin of the receptors is an adult with mismatch repair-deficient cancer. CDR3s include the opening cysteine and the closing phenylalanine or tryptophan. The order of the fields is D gene, V gene, CDR3 protein. D genes are given only for firm matches.

TRBD1 TRBV7-8 CASSLAGGTYEQYF
TRBD1 TRBV27 CASSFSDLGQRARGYTF
TRBD1 TRBV7-2 CASSFRQGGTEAFF
TRBD1 TRBV2 CASRSRGNEKLFF
NA TRBV5-6 CASSQTRGGNEQFF
TRBD1 TRBV7-9 CASRPGDRGYEQYF
NA TRBV2 CASSESADWHHF
NA TRBV5-1 CASSLRRGSNNEQFF
NA TRBV6-5 CASSYGERGTEAFF
TRBD2 TRBV19 CASSEGLADPFYNEQFF
TRBD1 TRBV6-5 CASSYSGWDRDYEQYF
TRBD1 TRBV6-5 CASTVPGQGGEQYF
TRBD2 TRBV18 CASSSREPPLDIQYF
TRBD2 TRBV5-6 CASSLFGREANEQYF
NA TRBV19 CASSIAMTAAETQYF
TRBD1 TRBV6-1 CASIRTGARNTEAFF
NA TRBV9 CASSVEGGFTEAFF
TRBD1 TRBV18 CASSRSQGAGYEQYF
NA TRBV28 CASGTLYNEQFF
NA TRBV30 CAWSVSGSYGYTF
TRBD1 TRBV5-1 CASSLGQGGAEQFF
TRBD2 TRBV5-4 CASSPGGAGAYNEQFF
NA TRBV4-2 CASSPNQAGSYNEQFF
NA TRBV5-1 CASSLAGRGYNEQFF
TRBD2 TRBV7-8 CASSLRLAGGPSEQFF
TRBD1 TRBV7-9 CASSPDRDYGYTF
TRBD1 TRBV9 CASSVEGTGFGEQYF
NA TRBV6-6 CASNSQGVNTGELFF
NA TRBV7-8 CASSIRWSNQPQHF
NA TRBV28 CASRLGGSTGELFF
NA TRBV28 CASSFPSSYEQYF
TRBD1 TRBV6-5 CASSYSRTGINTEAFF